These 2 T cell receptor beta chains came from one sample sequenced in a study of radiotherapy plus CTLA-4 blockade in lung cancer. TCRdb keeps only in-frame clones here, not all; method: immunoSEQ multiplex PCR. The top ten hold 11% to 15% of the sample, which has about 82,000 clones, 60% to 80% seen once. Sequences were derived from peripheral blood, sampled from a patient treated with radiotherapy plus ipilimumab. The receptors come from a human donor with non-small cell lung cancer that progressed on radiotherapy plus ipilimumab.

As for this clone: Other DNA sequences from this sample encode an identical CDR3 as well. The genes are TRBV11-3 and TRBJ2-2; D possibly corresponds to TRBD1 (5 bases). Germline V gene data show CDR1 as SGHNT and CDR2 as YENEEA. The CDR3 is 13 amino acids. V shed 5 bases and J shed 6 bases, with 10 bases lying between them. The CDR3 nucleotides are TGTGCCAGCAGCCTCCAGGGATCCGGGGAGCTGTTTTTT. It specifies CASSLQGSGELFF.

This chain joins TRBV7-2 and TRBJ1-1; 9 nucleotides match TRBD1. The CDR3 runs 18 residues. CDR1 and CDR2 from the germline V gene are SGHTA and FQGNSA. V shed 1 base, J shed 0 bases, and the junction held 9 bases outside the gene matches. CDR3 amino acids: CASSLGGTGMLVNTEAFF. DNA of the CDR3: TGTGCCAGCAGCTTAGGGGGGACAGGGATGTTGGTGAACACTGAAGCTTTCTTT.